The clone carrying this T cell receptor (beta chain) was seen a few times. What it binds is unknown. Unique molecular identifiers were incorporated into the prepared TCRbeta library. Each CDR3 protein gets one entry after TCRdb re-called the PCR reads with MiXCR. There are approximately 400,000 distinct CDR3 sequences in the sample; 15% to 20% occur only once, and less than 30% lies in the top ten. These data belong to a study of T-cell reconstitution after alpha-beta-depleted transplantation in children. Study-wide points: Reports say that about two months after transplant, the alpha-beta T cells came out of several hundred graft clones that had expanded. Newly made T cells mostly supplied T-cell counts and diversity one year after transplant. For some patients, TCRbeta diversity was high at day 60 because of recipient T cells and thymic progenitors that survived.

The source material was PBMCs, mostly from graft donor cells, sampled 360 days after TCRalphabeta/CD19-depleted stem cell transplant. The receptor's source is a boy under two years old who had a stem cell transplant for Wiskott-Aldrich syndrome, so the T cells may come from the graft donor.

The CDR3 region is CASSVAASGVYNEQFF. The CDR3, as DNA: TGTGCCAGCAGCGTAGCCGCTAGCGGGGTATACAATGAGCAGTTCTTC. The chain couples TRBV9 to TRBJ2-1; 9 bases match TRBD2. Germline CDR1 and CDR2: SGDLS and YYNGEE. With 0 bases clipped from V and 4 bases from J, the junction kept 5 bases outside the gene matches. CDR3 length: 16 residues.